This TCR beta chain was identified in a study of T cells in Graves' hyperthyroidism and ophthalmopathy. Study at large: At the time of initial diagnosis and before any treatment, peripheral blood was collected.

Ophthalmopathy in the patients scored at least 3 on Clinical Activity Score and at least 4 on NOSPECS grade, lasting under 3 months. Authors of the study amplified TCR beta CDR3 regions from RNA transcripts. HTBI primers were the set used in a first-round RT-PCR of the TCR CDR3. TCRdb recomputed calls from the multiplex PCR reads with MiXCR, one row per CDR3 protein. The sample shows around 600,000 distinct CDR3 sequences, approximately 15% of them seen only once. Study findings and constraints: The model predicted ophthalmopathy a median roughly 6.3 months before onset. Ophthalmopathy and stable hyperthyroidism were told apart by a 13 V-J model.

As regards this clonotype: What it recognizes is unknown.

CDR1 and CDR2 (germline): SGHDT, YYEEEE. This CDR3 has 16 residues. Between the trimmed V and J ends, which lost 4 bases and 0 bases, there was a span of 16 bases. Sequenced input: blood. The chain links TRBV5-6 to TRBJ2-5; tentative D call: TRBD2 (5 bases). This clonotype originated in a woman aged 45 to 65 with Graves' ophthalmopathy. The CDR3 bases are TGTGCCAGCAGCCTAACGATCTTGAGGGACCAAGAGACCCAGTACTTC. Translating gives CASSLTILRDQETQYF.